This TCR beta chain was recovered during a study of blood T cell repertoires in COVID-19. Cohort placement rested on clinical history that participants reported themselves. Libraries were prepared by immunoSEQ multiplex PCR; TCRdb keeps only in-frame clonotypes and omits some of them. Here the sample spans roughly 190,000 clones, 84% being singletons. The CDR3 is 10 amino acids. The material sequenced was PBMCs or T cells enriched from blood (not recorded which). The clonotype was recovered from a woman in her twenties or thirties who had been exposed to COVID-19. This chain connects TRBV21-1 to TRBJ1-2. TRBV21-1 is flagged as a pseudogene. CDR3 DNA: TGTGCCAGCAATGAGTATGGCTACACCTTC. It yields the protein CASNEYGYTF.